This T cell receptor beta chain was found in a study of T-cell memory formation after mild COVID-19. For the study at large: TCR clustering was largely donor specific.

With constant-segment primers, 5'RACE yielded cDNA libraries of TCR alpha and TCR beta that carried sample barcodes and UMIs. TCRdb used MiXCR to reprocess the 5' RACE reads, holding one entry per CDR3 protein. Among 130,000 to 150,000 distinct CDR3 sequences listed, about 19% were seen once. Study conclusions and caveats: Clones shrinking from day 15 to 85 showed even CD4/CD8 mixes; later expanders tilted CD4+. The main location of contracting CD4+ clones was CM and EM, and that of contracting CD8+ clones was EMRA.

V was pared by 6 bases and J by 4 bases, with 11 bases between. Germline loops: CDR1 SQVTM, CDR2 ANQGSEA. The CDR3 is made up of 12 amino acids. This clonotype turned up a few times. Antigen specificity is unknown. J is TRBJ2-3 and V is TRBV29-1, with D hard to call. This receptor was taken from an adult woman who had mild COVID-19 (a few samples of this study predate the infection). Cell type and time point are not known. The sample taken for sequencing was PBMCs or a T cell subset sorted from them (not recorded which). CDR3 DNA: TGCAGCGTCCAACCGGGCCCAGATACGCAGTATTTT. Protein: CSVQPGPDTQYF.